A single sample is the source of the 10 T cell receptor beta chains below, sequenced in a study of technical replicates of blood from a few donors. Sequenced by immunoSEQ multiplex PCR; TCRdb stores in-frame clones only, minus some. The sample yields tens of thousands of clones, 95% to 98% seen once. Sequencing was performed on T cells isolated from PBMCs. Receptors originate from a human donor in good health.

The gene calls are TRBV6-5 and TRBJ2-7, with 7 bases fitting TRBD2. In germline, CDR1 is MNHEY, CDR2 SVGAGI. This CDR3 contains 13 residues. Germline trimming cut 7 bases from V and 4 bases from J; bases unmatched to any gene: 7. DNA of the CDR3: TGTGCCAGCAAAAGCGGGATGGTTTACGAGCAGTACTTC. Its protein product is CASKSGMVYEQYF.

The DNA for the CDR3 is TGTGCCAGCAGCTTAGAGCTCCTAGCGGGATCTGGCGAGACCCAGTACTTC. As protein: CASSLELLAGSGETQYF. The rearrangement uses TRBV7-9 and TRBJ2-5; 9 nucleotides line up with TRBD2. Germline CDR1 and CDR2: SEHNR and FQNEAQ (reference sequence). Trimming took 1 base from V and 5 from J; bases not matched to a gene: 11. The CDR3 totals 17 residues.

V gene TRBV27 combines with J gene TRBJ2-7, with a possible D match to TRBD2 (7 bases). V lost 5 bases, J lost 5 bases, and 16 bases lay in between. This CDR3 is 14 amino acids long. The germline gives CDR1 MNHEY, CDR2 SMNVEV (reference sequence). CDR3 protein: CASSPGGQPHEQYF. The CDR3 nucleotides are TGTGCCAGCAGTCCGGGGGGCCAGCCCCACGAGCAGTACTTC.

V and J are TRBV30 and TRBJ2-7, with TRBD2 identical over 7 bases. CDR1 GTSNPN and CDR2 SVGIG come from the germline V gene (reference sequence). The CDR3 spans 12 residues. The ends lost 0 bases at V and 6 bases at J; junction bases unmatched: 2. The CDR3 DNA sequence: TGTGCCTGGAGTGTGACTAGCCGCGAGCAGTACTTC. Its protein product is CAWSVTSREQYF.

The chain is built from TRBV27 and TRBJ2-1; 7 bases match TRBD1. Losses at the gene ends were 6 bases for V and 0 bases for J; bases not matched to a gene: 8. Germline CDR1 is MNHEY and CDR2 is SMNVEV (reference sequence). This CDR3 has 16 amino acids. This CDR3 is CASSLRQGSSYNEQFF. In DNA, the CDR3 is TGTGCCAGCAGCCTTAGACAGGGAAGCTCCTACAATGAGCAGTTCTTC.

The rearrangement uses TRBV4-1 and TRBJ2-7; 14 positions match TRBD2. The junction had 5 bases not matched to a gene; V was cut back by 0 bases and J by 4 bases. In germline, CDR1 is MGHRA, CDR2 YSYEKL. The CDR3 totals 17 residues. As DNA, the CDR3 is TGCGCCAGCAGCCAAGAATGGCGACTAGCGGGAGGGTACGAGCAGTACTTC. It codes for CASSQEWRLAGGYEQYF.

This chain joins TRBV6-1 and TRBJ2-7; 16 positions agree with TRBD2. This CDR3 has 18 residues. After removal of 2 bases from V and 4 bases from J, the junction contained 8 bases not matched to a gene. Germline values: CDR1 MNHNS, CDR2 SASEGT. The CDR3 loop is CASSELGTSGRAGYEQYF. The CDR3, as DNA: TGTGCCAGCAGTGAACTCGGGACTAGCGGGAGGGCCGGATACGAGCAGTACTTC.

The chain is built from TRBV10-2 and TRBJ2-7; 8 bases align to TRBD2. The CDR3 extends over 12 amino acids. Looked up from germline, CDR1 is WSHSY and CDR2 is SAAADI. After removal of 6 bases from V and 5 bases from J, the junction contained 3 bases not matched to a gene. CDR3: CASSSGSNEQYF. The CDR3 DNA sequence: TGCGCCAGCAGCAGCGGGAGTAACGAGCAGTACTTC.

The count of this clone is one. The rearrangement joins TRBV18 to TRBJ2-3; no clear D. The length of the CDR3 is 16 residues. V lost 2 bases and J lost 2, with 14 bases in between. Germline V gives CDR1 KGHSH, CDR2 LQKENI. CDR3: CASSPKPAHYTDTQYF. The CDR3 DNA reads TGTGCCAGCTCACCAAAGCCGGCCCACTACACAGATACGCAGTATTTT.

The chain is built from TRBV6-5 and TRBJ2-5; D remains unclear. Germline lookup yields CDR1 MNHEY and CDR2 SVGAGI. CDR3 length: 12 amino acids. Trimming cost V 7 bases and J 0 bases, with 6 bases left between them. Here the CDR3 reads CASNTNQETQYF. The DNA for the CDR3 is TGTGCCAGCAATACTAACCAAGAGACCCAGTACTTC.